These 4 T cell receptor beta chains originate from one sample sequenced in a study of blood T cell repertoires in COVID-19. TCRdb's table, derived via immunoSEQ multiplex PCR, lists solely in-frame clones and lacks some. The sample includes approximately 310,000 clones, 89% seen only once; the top ten take approximately 5.2%. Input material: PBMCs or T cells enriched from blood (not recorded which). The origin of the receptors is a man aged 55 to 69 who had recovered from COVID-19.

CDR3 sequence reads: CARTPGQTYEQYF. The CDR3 DNA sequence: TGCGCCAGAACACCGGGACAGACTTACGAGCAGTACTTC. The V gene is TRBV5-1, the J gene TRBJ2-7, with 7 bases fitting TRBD1. This CDR3 has 13 residues. The J segment lost 4 bases and the V segment lost 8 bases, leaving 9 bases of the junction unmatched. The germline V gene has CDR1 SGHRS and CDR2 YFSETQ.

This chain uses TRBV5-1 with TRBJ2-3, with 9 positions matching TRBD2. The CDR3 is 21 residues long. With 1 base clipped from V and 0 bases from J, the junction kept 18 bases outside the gene matches. Looked up from germline, CDR1 is SGHRS and CDR2 is YFSETQ. In nucleotides, the CDR3 is TGCGCCAGCAGCTTGAAAAGAGCCCCGGGACTAGCACGAGGTAGCACAGATACGCAGTATTTT. It translates to CASSLKRAPGLARGSTDTQYF.

In its sample, this clone was seen once. This chain connects TRBV5-1 to TRBJ2-7; D is possibly TRBD1 (5 bases). Between the trimmed V and J ends, which lost 0 bases and 1 base, there was a span of 8 bases. Germline CDR1 is SGHRS and CDR2 is YFSETQ. This CDR3 region has 14 residues. The CDR3 nucleotides read TGCGCCAGCAGCTTGGGTAGGGGTTCCTACGAGCAGTACTTC. Encoded protein: CASSLGRGSYEQYF.

This clone was found once. The chain is built from TRBV7-9 and TRBJ1-4; D is perhaps TRBD1 (6 bases). V lost 5 bases, J lost 4 bases, and 11 bases lay in between. The CDR3 length is 14 residues. Germline-derived CDR1 and CDR2 are SEHNR and FQNEAQ (reference sequence). DNA for the CDR3: TGTGCCAGCAGCGCAGGGGCCCTTAATGAAAAACTGTTTTTT. Protein sequence: CASSAGALNEKLFF.